The 21 T cell receptor beta chains given below trace back to one sample, sequenced in a study of blood T cell repertoires in COVID-19. Profiled with immunoSEQ multiplex PCR; TCRdb holds only in-frame clones, not every one. The data show over 100,000 clones, approximately 80% seen once. Sequenced input: peripheral blood. The receptors were gathered from a woman between 70 and 85 years old with acute or convalescent COVID-19.

This clone was seen a single time. The chain combines TRBV19 with TRBJ2-3; 12 bases are shared with TRBD2. The CDR3 runs 18 residues. J was trimmed by 5 bases and V by 2 bases; bases with no gene match: 11. Per germline, CDR1 LNHDA and CDR2 SQIVND (reference sequence). The CDR3 loop reads CASSIRRGLAGPGDTQYF. For the CDR3, the DNA is TGTGCCAGTAGTATAAGGAGGGGACTAGCGGGCCCTGGAGATACGCAGTATTTT.

The CDR3 region has the DNA TGTGCCAGCAGTGAGATTGTTGGGTTCGAGGTCAGCACTGAAGCTTTCTTT. Protein: CASSEIVGFEVSTEAFF. The rearrangement links TRBV6-1 to TRBJ1-1; D not resolved. With 3 bases removed from V and 4 bases from J, the gap between germline ends came to 21 bases. Germline V CDR1 and CDR2: MNHNS, SASEGT. This CDR3 is 17 amino acids long.

This sequence joins TRBV13 and TRBJ1-2; D not certain. Trimming shortened V by 5 bases and J by 3 bases, and 19 bases separated the two germline ends. Per germline, CDR1 PRHDT and CDR2 FYEKMQ (reference sequence). This CDR3 contains 16 residues. CDR3 DNA: TGTGCCAGCAGCCCAAGCGGCAGGAGGGCAGACTATGGCTACACCTTC. It yields the protein CASSPSGRRADYGYTF.

As for this clone: The sample has other DNA sequences that encode this CDR3 too. CDR3 sequence (DNA): TGCGCCAGCAGCTTGGAAGCCAACACTGAAGCTTTCTTT. It is translated as CASSLEANTEAFF. This sequence joins TRBV5-1 and TRBJ1-1, with D uncertain. CDR1 and CDR2 (germline): SGHRS, YFSETQ. V was pared by 0 bases and J by 2 bases, with 5 bases between. This CDR3 is 13 amino acids long.

CDR3 protein: CASSFRGPGTGFDGYTF. The CDR3 DNA reads TGCGCCAGCAGCTTTAGAGGTCCCGGGACAGGGTTCGATGGCTACACCTTC. The J gene is TRBJ1-2, the V gene TRBV5-1; 9 bases are a match to TRBD1. The J segment lost 6 bases and the V segment lost 2 bases, leaving 14 bases of the junction unmatched. CDR3 length: 17 amino acids. From germline, CDR1 is SGHRS and CDR2 YFSETQ.

The rearrangement joins TRBV9 to TRBJ2-1, with 13 bases fitting TRBD2. V was pared by 3 bases and J by 4 bases, with 4 bases of the junction left unmatched. Germline loops: CDR1 SGDLS, CDR2 YYNGEE. The CDR3 consists of 16 residues. The CDR3 loop is CASSAAGLAGYNEQFF. The CDR3, as DNA: TGTGCCAGCAGCGCGGCGGGACTAGCGGGATACAATGAGCAGTTCTTC.

The chain combines TRBV12-3 or TRBV12-4 with TRBJ2-4, with D possibly being TRBD2 (6 bases). Trimming took 6 bases from V and 9 from J, leaving 12 bases between them. This CDR3 has 12 residues. CDR3 sequence (DNA): TGTGCCAGCAGCCCCCTGGGGGGCATTCAGTACTTC. Translated, it gives CASSPLGGIQYF.

This clone showed up just once. The chain recombines TRBV7-3 with TRBJ2-2; D is possibly TRBD2 (5 bases). Between the trimmed V and J ends, which lost 5 bases and 0 bases, there was a span of 10 bases. The germline V gene has CDR1 SGHTA and CDR2 FQGTGA. This CDR3 has 15 amino acids. The CDR3 DNA reads as TGTGCCAGCAGCCCCGCTAGCTCGAACACCGGGGAGCTGTTTTTT. Translating it yields CASSPASSNTGELFF.

The rearrangement uses TRBV5-1 and TRBJ2-3, with TRBD1 identical over 8 bases. The CDR3 has 16 amino acids. In germline, CDR1 is SGHRS, CDR2 YFSETQ. The trim removed 4 bases at V and 7 bases at J, leaving 14 bases unmatched. CDR3 bases: TGCGCCAGCAGCCCCGGGACAGGTCCCGGTCGTCATACGCAGTATTTT. Protein product: CASSPGTGPGRHTQYF.

This chain joins TRBV19 and TRBJ1-2; D is uncertain. This CDR3 region has 15 residues. Per germline, CDR1 LNHDA and CDR2 SQIVND (reference sequence). V lost 7 bases, J lost 4 bases, and 19 bases lay in between. The CDR3 nucleotides are TGTGCCAGTACCCCCGAAGACGGGGTATCCTATGGCTACACCTTC. Amino acids: CASTPEDGVSYGYTF.

The genes are TRBV23-1 and TRBJ1-5; TRBD1 matches 9 bases. Being an ORF, TRBV23-1 has a function that is uncertain. The CDR3 length is 18 residues. V gave up 5 bases and J gave up 3 bases; unmatched junction bases: 14. DNA for the CDR3: TGCGCCAGCAGTTCTCTACACCGGGACAGGGTTCCCAATCAGCCCCAGCATTTT. This encodes CASSSLHRDRVPNQPQHF.

The gene calls are TRBV12-5 and TRBJ2-1; the D gene is possibly TRBD2 (5 bases). The germline gives CDR1 LGHNT, CDR2 FRNRAP. This CDR3 comprises 18 residues. V lost 7 bases and J lost 0, with 22 bases in between. The CDR3 sequence is CASALWKGVSSSYNEQFF. The CDR3, as DNA: TGTGCTAGTGCCCTCTGGAAGGGAGTTTCCTCCTCCTACAATGAGCAGTTCTTC.

The J gene is TRBJ1-6, the V gene TRBV7-9; D not resolved. CDR1 is SEHNR, CDR2 FQNEAQ, per germline (reference sequence). The V and J ends lost 2 bases and 8 bases respectively, with 7 bases between them. The CDR3 covers 13 residues. The CDR3 DNA sequence: TGTGCCAGCAGCTTAATACGGGATTCACCCCTCCACTTT. This codes for CASSLIRDSPLHF.

The V gene is TRBV7-9, the J gene TRBJ1-2; 9 bases align to TRBD1. The CDR3 runs to 17 residues. The germline V gene encodes CDR1 SEHNR and CDR2 FQNEAQ (reference sequence). Trimming removed 1 base from V and 4 bases from J; junction bases left unmatched: 10. The chain's CDR3 is CASSLELNRGRGYGYTF. CDR3 DNA: TGTGCCAGCAGCTTAGAACTGAACAGGGGGCGCGGCTATGGCTACACCTTC.

This sequence joins TRBV6-5 and TRBJ2-2, with a weak D call TRBD2 (5 bases). Germline lookup yields CDR1 MNHEY and CDR2 SVGAGI. V was shortened by 8 bases and J by 5 bases, with 9 bases between the two germline ends. The CDR3 consists of 12 residues. CDR3 residues: CASFRRTGELFF. The CDR3 coding sequence is TGTGCCAGCTTCAGGAGGACCGGGGAGCTGTTTTTT.

In its sample, this clone was seen a few times. The chain links TRBV9 to TRBJ1-3, with D perhaps matching TRBD1 (5 bases). The CDR3 contains 15 residues. Germline CDR1 reads SGDLS; CDR2 reads YYNGEE. Trimming took 3 bases from V and 4 from J, leaving 14 bases between them. This chain's CDR3 is CASSAGRAAGNTIYF. For the CDR3, the DNA is TGTGCCAGCAGCGCCGGCAGGGCGGCAGGAAACACCATATATTTT.

V usage is TRBV7-2 and J usage is TRBJ2-7; TRBD2 matches at 8 bases. The CDR3 has 16 residues. Germline CDR1 SGHTA, CDR2 FQGNSA. V was clipped by 2 bases and J by 0 bases; unmatched bases: 6. CDR3 nucleotides: TGTGCCAGCAGCTTACTAGCCGGGACTAGCTCCTACGAGCAGTACTTC. This gives the protein CASSLLAGTSSYEQYF.

V and J are TRBV19 and TRBJ1-3, with a tentative D call TRBD1 (6 bases). The CDR3 spans 13 residues. V shed 5 bases and J shed 3 bases, with 8 bases lying between them. CDR1 and CDR2 from the germline V gene are LNHDA and SQIVND (reference sequence). Written as DNA, the CDR3 is TGTGCCAGTAGTGGACAGCTTGGAAACACCATATATTTT. It is translated as CASSGQLGNTIYF.

The J gene is TRBJ2-2, the V gene TRBV19, with a possible D match to TRBD1 (5 bases). This CDR3 comprises 11 residues. The germline V and J ends were trimmed by 6 bases and 6 bases, with 5 bases remaining between them. Germline V gene lookup returns CDR1 LNHDA and CDR2 SQIVND (reference sequence). This chain's CDR3 is CASRQAGELFF. CDR3 DNA sequence: TGTGCCAGTAGACAGGCCGGGGAGCTGTTTTTT.

The chain carries TRBV7-3 and TRBJ2-5; D might be TRBD2 (6 bases). Germline assignment: CDR1 SGHTA and CDR2 FQGTGA. The CDR3 has 13 residues. Trimming stripped 3 bases from V and 3 bases from J, with 8 bases between. This chain's CDR3 is CASSFGGEETQYF. For the CDR3, the DNA is TGTGCCAGCAGCTTTGGCGGGGAAGAGACCCAGTACTTC. Drawing the rest from reference TRBV7-3 and TRBJ2-5, the complete variable domain is GAGVSQTPSNKVTEKGKYVELRCDPISGHTALYWYRQSLGQGPEFLIYFQGTGAADDSGLPNDRFFAVRPEGSVSTLKIQRTERGDSAVYLCASSFGGEETQYFGPGTRLLVL.

The chain carries TRBV5-6 and TRBJ1-1; the match to TRBD1 covers 10 bases. V dropped 5 bases and J dropped 4; count of bases not matched to a gene: 14. In germline, CDR1 is SGHDT, CDR2 YYEEEE. The CDR3 runs 17 residues. The CDR3 loop reads CASSFTRDRGLGTEAFF. CDR3 DNA sequence: TGTGCCAGCAGTTTTACAAGGGACAGGGGTTTGGGCACTGAAGCTTTCTTT.